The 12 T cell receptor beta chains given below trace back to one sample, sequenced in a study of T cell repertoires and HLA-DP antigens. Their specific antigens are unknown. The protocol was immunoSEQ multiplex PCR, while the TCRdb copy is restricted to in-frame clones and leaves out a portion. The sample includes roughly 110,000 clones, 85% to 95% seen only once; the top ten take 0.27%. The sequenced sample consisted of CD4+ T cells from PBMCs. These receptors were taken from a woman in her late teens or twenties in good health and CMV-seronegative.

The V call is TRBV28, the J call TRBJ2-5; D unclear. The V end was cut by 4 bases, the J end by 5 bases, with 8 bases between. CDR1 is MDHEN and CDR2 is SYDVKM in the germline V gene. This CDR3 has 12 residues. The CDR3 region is CASSSRRETQYF. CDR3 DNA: TGTGCCAGCAGTTCTCGCCGGGAGACCCAGTACTTC.

This chain's CDR3 is CASRDGRLALSWSYNEQFF. The CDR3 region has the DNA TGTGCCAGCAGGGACGGTCGGCTAGCGTTGAGTTGGTCCTACAATGAGCAGTTCTTC. The V call is TRBV2, the J call TRBJ2-1; possibly TRBD2 for D (6 bases). With 6 bases removed from V and 1 base from J, the gap between germline ends came to 25 bases. The CDR3 is 19 residues long. Germline V gives CDR1 SNHLY, CDR2 FYNNEI.

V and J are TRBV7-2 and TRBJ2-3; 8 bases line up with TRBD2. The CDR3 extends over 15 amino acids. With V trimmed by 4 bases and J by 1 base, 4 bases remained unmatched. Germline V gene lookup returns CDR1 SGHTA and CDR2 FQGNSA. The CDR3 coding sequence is TGTGCCAGCAGCTGGCGGGGGGCCCGCACAGATACGCAGTATTTT. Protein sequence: CASSWRGARTDTQYF.

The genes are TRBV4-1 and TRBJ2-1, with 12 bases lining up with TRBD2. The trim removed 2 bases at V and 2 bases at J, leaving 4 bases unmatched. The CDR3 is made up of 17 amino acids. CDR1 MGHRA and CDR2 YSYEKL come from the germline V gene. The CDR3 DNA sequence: TGCGCCAGCAGCCAACCGACTAGCGGGAGAGCCTACAATGAGCAGTTCTTC. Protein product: CASSQPTSGRAYNEQFF.

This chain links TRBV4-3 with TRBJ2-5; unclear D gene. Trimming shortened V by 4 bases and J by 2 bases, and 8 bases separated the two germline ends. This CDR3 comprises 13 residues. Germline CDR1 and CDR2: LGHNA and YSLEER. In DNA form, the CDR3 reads TGCGCCAGCAGCCCGTCATTGCAAGAGACCCAGTACTTC. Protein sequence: CASSPSLQETQYF.

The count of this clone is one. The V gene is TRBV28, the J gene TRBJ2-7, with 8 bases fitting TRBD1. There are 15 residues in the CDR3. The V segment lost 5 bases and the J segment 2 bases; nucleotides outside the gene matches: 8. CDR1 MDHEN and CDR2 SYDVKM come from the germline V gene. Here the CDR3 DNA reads TGTGCCAGCAGTGGGGGGACAGGTCGGCCCTACGAGCAGTACTTC. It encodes CASSGGTGRPYEQYF.

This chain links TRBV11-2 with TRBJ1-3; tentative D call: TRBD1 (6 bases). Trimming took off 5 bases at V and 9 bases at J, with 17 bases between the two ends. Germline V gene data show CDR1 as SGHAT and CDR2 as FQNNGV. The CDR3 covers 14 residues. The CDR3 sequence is CASSRLGAGATIYF. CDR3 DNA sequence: TGTGCCAGCAGCCGACTGGGGGCAGGGGCCACCATATATTTT. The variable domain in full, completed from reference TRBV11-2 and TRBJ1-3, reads EAGVAQSPRYKIIEKRQSVAFWCNPISGHATLYWYQQILGQGPKLLIQFQNNGVVDDSQLPKDRFSAERLKGVDSTLKIQPAKLEDSAVYLCASSRLGAGATIYFGEGSWLTVV.

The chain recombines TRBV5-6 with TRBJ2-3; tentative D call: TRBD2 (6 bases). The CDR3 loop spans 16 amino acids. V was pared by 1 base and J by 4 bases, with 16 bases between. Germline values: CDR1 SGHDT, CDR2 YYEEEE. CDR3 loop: CASSLSGGNNADTQYF. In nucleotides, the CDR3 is TGTGCCAGCAGCTTGAGCGGAGGGAATAACGCAGATACGCAGTATTTT. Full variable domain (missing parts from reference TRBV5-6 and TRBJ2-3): DAGVTQSPTHLIKTRGQQVTLRCSPKSGHDTVSWYQQALGQGPQFIFQYYEEEERQRGNFPDRFSGHQFPNYSSELNVNALLLGDSALYLCASSLSGGNNADTQYFGPGTRLTVL.

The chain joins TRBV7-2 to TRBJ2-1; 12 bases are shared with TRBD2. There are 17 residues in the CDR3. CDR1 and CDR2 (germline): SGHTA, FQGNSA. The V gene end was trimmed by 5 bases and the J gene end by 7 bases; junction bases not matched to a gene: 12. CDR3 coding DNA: TGTGCCAGCAGCCTAATATGGCTAGCGGGGGGGCTGAATGAGCAGTTCTTC. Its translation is CASSLIWLAGGLNEQFF.

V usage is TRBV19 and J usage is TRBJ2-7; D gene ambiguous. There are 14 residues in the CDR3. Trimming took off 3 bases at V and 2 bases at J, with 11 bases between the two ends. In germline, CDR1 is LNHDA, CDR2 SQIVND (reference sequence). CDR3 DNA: TGTGCCAGTAGTATCCGATACGGGCCCTACGAGCAGTACTTC. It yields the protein CASSIRYGPYEQYF.

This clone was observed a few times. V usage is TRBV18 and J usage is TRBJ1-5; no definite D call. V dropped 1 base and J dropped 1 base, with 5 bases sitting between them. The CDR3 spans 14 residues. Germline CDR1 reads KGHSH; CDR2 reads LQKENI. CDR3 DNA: TGTGCCAGCTCACCACAGGGAAGCAATCAGCCCCAGCATTTT. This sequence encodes CASSPQGSNQPQHF.

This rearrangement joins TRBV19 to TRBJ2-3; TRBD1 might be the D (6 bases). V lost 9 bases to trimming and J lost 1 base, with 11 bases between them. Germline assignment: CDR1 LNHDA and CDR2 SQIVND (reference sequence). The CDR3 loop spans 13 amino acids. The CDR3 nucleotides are TGTGCCAGCAGGAGACAGGGCACAGATACGCAGTATTTT. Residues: CASRRQGTDTQYF.